This TCR beta chain was identified in a study of regulatory T cells in long-lasting Graves disease (dated by TCRdb to the early 2020s). General notes on the study: Persistent Graves' disease was defined as antithyroid drug treatment for over 5 years with persistently positive TSH receptor autoantibodies. Persistent Graves' disease patients were compared with newly diagnosed Graves' disease patients by peripheral blood TCR sequencing and RNA sequencing. The study was conducted in China and was registered as a clinical trial. A total of approximately 35 samples were covered by TCR sequencing, comprising roughly 13 persistent and around 20 newly diagnosed Graves' disease patients. On average, persistent Graves' disease patients in the clinical cohort had been on antithyroid drugs for about 9.3 years.

The time point label, read with the paper, signifies: persistent/refractory GD, antithyroid drugs over 5 years with positive TRAb. For both TCR sequencing and RNA sequencing, RNA was extracted from PBMCs in TRIzol. The diagnosis of Graves' disease was made according to American Thyroid Association guidelines. Patients were recruited from an endocrinology department in Xi'an, China. Each patient gave about 8.1 milliliters of peripheral blood, collected in an EDTA anticoagulant tube. Ficoll Paque Plus density gradient separation was used to isolate PBMCs, and no further T cell sorting was done. RNA quality was checked with an Agilent 2100 Bioanalyzer and agarose gel, and concentration with a NanoDrop 2000. Beyond this particular receptor, the publication reports: Persistent patients shared more public clonotypes among themselves (around 2,800) than newly diagnosed patients did (approximately 970). Sequencing and analysis were limited to the TCR beta chain. Compared with newly diagnosed patients, patients with persistent Graves' disease had lower TCR Shannon entropy and fewer highly expanded clones, which suggests clonal expansion. The authors acknowledged the small sample size as a limitation that may reduce accuracy. Because the primary lesion, thyroid tissue, could not be accessed, the study looked at peripheral blood alone. Preferential use of TRBV28, TRBJ1-2 and TRBJ2-5 was observed in persistent disease, whereas TRBV20-1 and TRBJ2-1 were favored in newly diagnosed disease.

Reading the germline V gene (reference sequence) gives CDR1 SGHAT and CDR2 FQDESV. Spanning cysteine to phenylalanine, the CDR3 consists of 15 amino acids. CDR3 DNA only is kept here, 45 bases in frame from base 1. V ends up 5 bases short and J 2 bases short, with an unmatched junction base count of 6. The method behind the library was multiplex PCR. The sequencer was an Illumina HiSeq 4000. iRepertoire HTBI primers and Arm-PCR amplification of CDR3 regions were used to construct TCR beta libraries. Before sequencing, the PCR products went through gel purification. Concerning the study's data processing: A total of fewer than 65 TRBV and 14 TRBJ segments were identified across samples and were used for gene usage analysis of CDR3 amino acid clonotypes. COPE and FqMerger were used to merge the filtered high-quality paired reads into contigs. BLAST was used to align contigs to IMGT TRBV, TRBD and TRBJ reference genes, and CDR3 was defined according to IMGT. Any clonotype with a frequency above 0.1% was classified as a highly expanded clone. Shannon entropy was used to measure repertoire diversity, and the Gini coefficient was used to measure V-J evenness. A clonotype was considered public if more than one individual shared it. In-frame beta chains were kept once TCRdb had trimmed the public reads at Q25 with fastp and called clones with MiXCR. Each entry merges the rows of one CDR3 protein and shows their most common DNA and genes. These V and J calls originate from TCRdb's pipeline instead of the authors' own analysis. The sample profile shows fewer than 550,000 distinct CDR3 sequences; approximately 21% of them were found once. Together, the top ten hold 6.5% to 9% of the sample.

As regards this clonotype: Its antigen is unknown. Base qualities are not recorded, but no much larger clone differs from it by a single base.

This TCR derives from a female donor with Graves disease. The material sequenced was peripheral blood mononuclear cells (PBMCs), taken when the disease was refractory, from a patient treated with antithyroid drugs. Recombination linked TRBV11-1 to TRBJ2-1; 7 nucleotides in the junction match TRBD1. The nucleotide sequence reads TGTGCCAGCAGCCCCGACAGGGTCACCTACAATGAGCAGTTCTTC. Translated, this gives CASSPDRVTYNEQFF. The entire variable domain, with the stretches around the CDR3 drawn from the reference TRBV11-1 and TRBJ2-1 proteins, is EAEVAQSPRYKITEKSQAVAFWCDPISGHATLYWYRQILGQGPELLVQFQDESVVDDSQLPKDRFSAERLKGVDSTLKIQPAELGDSAMYLCASSPDRVTYNEQFFGPGTRLTVL.